The 29 T cell receptor beta chains below were found in one sample sequenced in a study of T cells in Graves' hyperthyroidism and ophthalmopathy. TCR beta CDR3 regions were amplified from RNA transcripts. Using the HTBI primer set, a first-round RT-PCR was run on the TCR CDR3. In TCRdb, the multiplex PCR reads were re-called with MiXCR into one record per CDR3 protein. The top ten clones hold 13% of a sample with 250,000 to 300,000 distinct CDR3 sequences, more than 14% of them seen once. The sequencing sample was made of blood. Receptors were obtained from a woman in her thirties or forties with Graves' hyperthyroidism that later progressed to Graves' ophthalmopathy.

This clonotype was recorded many times. The chain is built from TRBV11-2 and TRBJ2-3; 8 bases are a match to TRBD2. V shed 1 base and J 7 bases; nucleotides not matched to a gene: 4. Germline assignment: CDR1 SGHAT and CDR2 FQNNGV. The CDR3 is made up of 14 amino acids. The CDR3: CASSLGLAGYTQYF. DNA for the CDR3: TGTGCCAGCAGCTTAGGGCTAGCGGGTTATACGCAGTATTTT.

This clonotype has ten or more counts. In nucleotides, the CDR3 is TGTGCAATAACGGCCTGGGGCGACACTGAAGCTTTCTTT. It codes for CAITAWGDTEAFF. The gene calls are TRBV28 and TRBJ1-1; a possible D gene is TRBD1 (5 bases). From germline, CDR1 is MDHEN and CDR2 SYDVKM. This CDR3 has 13 residues.

This clonotype occurred a few times. A much larger clone is a single base away; this may be a read error. The chain joins TRBV11-1 to TRBJ2-7; tentatively, D is TRBD1 (6 bases). Germline CDR1 and CDR2: SGHAT and FQDESV (reference sequence). This CDR3 contains 15 residues. The CDR3 DNA reads TGTGCCAGCCAAAAGCAGGGCGTCAGGGGCTACGTGCAGTACTTC. Its protein is CASQKQGVRGYVQYF. Combining the CDR3 with reference TRBV11-1 and TRBJ2-7 gives the whole variable domain EAEVAQSPRYKITEKSQAVAFWCDPISGHATLYWYRQILGQGPELLVQFQDESVVDDSQLPKDRFSAERLKGVDSTLKIQPAELGDSAMYLCASQKQGVRGYVQYFGPGTRLTVT.

The chain is built from TRBV20-1 and TRBJ2-7; D not resolved. Trimming cost V 0 bases and J 3 bases, with 9 bases left between them. The CDR3 covers 13 residues. The germline V gene has CDR1 DFQATT and CDR2 SNEGSKA (reference sequence). CDR3 protein: CSARDPLSYEQYF. The DNA for the CDR3 is TGCAGTGCTAGAGATCCGTTGAGCTACGAGCAGTACTTC.

Of note for this clonotype: Just one base apart from a much larger clone, this may be a read error. The chain links TRBV18 to TRBJ2-7; 9 positions match TRBD1. Germline V gives CDR1 KGHSH, CDR2 LQKENI. V was clipped by 5 bases and J by 4 bases; unmatched bases: 9. There are 15 residues in the CDR3. CDR3 nucleotide sequence: TGTGCCAGCTCAGCGGGCGGGACAGGGCTATACGAGCAGTACTTC. It codes for CASSAGGTGLYEQYF.

Many counts were recorded for this clonotype. This chain connects TRBV24-1 to TRBJ2-7; 14 bases agree with TRBD2. Germline V gene sequence: CDR1 KGHDR, CDR2 SFDVKD. This CDR3 is 16 amino acids long. Trimming cost V 4 bases and J 3 bases; bases outside gene matches: 4. The CDR3 here is CATSDPGLAGVYEQYF. The DNA for the CDR3 is TGTGCCACCAGTGACCCGGGACTAGCGGGAGTCTACGAGCAGTACTTC.

In regard to this clonotype: Since a much larger clone is just one base distant, this may be a read error. This chain connects TRBV27 to TRBJ2-7; TRBD1 is a possible D gene (6 bases). From germline, CDR1 is MNHEY and CDR2 SMNVEV (reference sequence). The CDR3 spans 15 residues. The CDR3 bases are TGTGCCACCATGGCCCTTAAGACAGGCTCCTACGAGCATTACTTC. This encodes CATMALKTGSYEHYF.

V and J are TRBV7-2 and TRBJ2-5; 8 nucleotides line up with TRBD2. Germline CDR1 reads SGHTA; CDR2 reads FQGNSA. The CDR3 is 16 residues long. With V trimmed by 1 base and J by 7 bases, 11 bases remained unmatched. In DNA form, the CDR3 reads TGTGCCAGCAGCTTAGGGCTAGCGGGTCGATCGGGGACCCAGTACTTC. This encodes CASSLGLAGRSGTQYF.

Only one count was recorded for this clonotype. The chain uses TRBV2 and TRBJ2-1, with D possibly being TRBD2 (5 bases). CDR3 length: 12 amino acids. Germline V lookup: CDR1 SNHLY, CDR2 FYNNEI. V lost 4 bases and J lost 6, with 7 bases in between. The CDR3 DNA reads as TGTGCCAGCAGTGGTCGGGGCAATGAGCAGTTCTTC. This gives the protein CASSGRGNEQFF.

The rearrangement links TRBV20-1 to TRBJ2-7, with 9 bases fitting TRBD2. Germline values: CDR1 DFQATT, CDR2 SNEGSKA (reference sequence). The CDR3 length is 16 residues. Trimming removed 7 bases from V and 5 bases from J; junction bases left unmatched: 18. The CDR3 DNA reads TGCAGTGTTAAGAAAGTCCTGAGCGGGAGGTCGCACGAGCAGTACTTC. It is translated as CSVKKVLSGRSHEQYF.

This clonotype was found many times. The chain recombines TRBV28 with TRBJ1-6; tentative D call: TRBD1 (5 bases). The CDR3 is 12 amino acids. Trimming stripped 8 bases from V and 7 bases from J, with 9 bases between. The germline gives CDR1 MDHEN, CDR2 SYDVKM. This CDR3 is CASGGENSPLHF. The CDR3 bases are TGTGCCAGCGGGGGAGAAAATTCACCCCTCCACTTT.

This clonotype was counted ten times or more. The rearrangement joins TRBV19 to TRBJ2-1; 9 bases are a match to TRBD2. The CDR3 has 15 residues. Trimming cost V 1 base and J 5 bases; bases outside gene matches: 3. The germline CDR1 and CDR2 sequences are LNHDA and SQIVND (reference sequence). The CDR3 reads CASSIGSGGNNEQFF. The CDR3 region has the DNA TGTGCCAGTAGTATAGGTAGCGGGGGCAACAATGAGCAGTTCTTC. The complete variable domain, with remaining parts taken from reference TRBV19 and TRBJ2-1, reads DGGITQSPKYLFRKEGQNVTLSCEQNLNHDAMYWYRQDPGQGLRLIYYSQIVNDFQKGDIAEGYSVSREKKESFPLTVTSAQKNPTAFYLCASSIGSGGNNEQFFGPGTRLTVL.

There are many counts of this clonotype. The chain joins TRBV28 to TRBJ1-4; a possible D gene is TRBD1 (5 bases). This CDR3 is 15 amino acids long. Between the trimmed V and J ends, which lost 5 bases and 6 bases, there was a span of 16 bases. Germline V CDR1 and CDR2: MDHEN, SYDVKM. CDR3 bases: TGTGCCAGCAGTCCCGGGGGGGAAGGATATGAAAAACTGTTTTTT. It yields the protein CASSPGGEGYEKLFF.

There are many counts of this clonotype. The CDR3, as DNA: TGTGCCAGCAGCCAACCCTTTTTACCCTACGAGCAGTACTTC. This encodes CASSQPFLPYEQYF. This chain links TRBV3-1 with TRBJ2-7; D unresolved. The CDR3 is 14 residues long. Trimming stripped 2 bases from V and 2 bases from J, with 10 bases between. The germline CDR1 and CDR2 sequences are LGHDT and YNNKEL (reference sequence).

Only a few counts were recorded for this clonotype. DNA for the CDR3: TGTGCCAGCAGCTTAGAGGGGGCCGAGTTTGAAGGAAACACCATATATTTT. Its translation is CASSLEGAEFEGNTIYF. The chain carries TRBV11-2 and TRBJ1-3, with D perhaps TRBD1 (6 bases). Germline CDR1 is SGHAT and CDR2 is FQNNGV. Trimming stripped 0 bases from V and 4 bases from J, with 16 bases between. The CDR3 extends over 17 amino acids.

The CDR3 loop reads CASSFGYGTEAFF. The CDR3 nucleotides read TGTGCCAGCAGCTTTGGGTACGGCACTGAAGCTTTCTTT. V gene TRBV7-9 combines with J gene TRBJ1-1; D unclear. This CDR3 is built from 13 residues. In germline, CDR1 is SEHNR, CDR2 FQNEAQ (reference sequence). With 3 bases removed from V and 4 bases from J, the gap between germline ends came to 9 bases.

This clonotype was detected many times. The rearrangement joins TRBV2 to TRBJ1-2; D perhaps matches TRBD1 (5 bases). The V end lost 6 bases, the J end lost 8 bases, and 10 bases lay between the germline ends. The CDR3 covers 11 residues. The germline V gene has CDR1 SNHLY and CDR2 FYNNEI. The CDR3 DNA follows: TGTGCCAGCAGGGAGACAGACGGCTACACCTTC. It is translated as CASRETDGYTF.

The chain uses TRBV11-2 and TRBJ2-7; D assignment may be TRBD1 or TRBD2 (6 bases each). The germline V gene has CDR1 SGHAT and CDR2 FQNNGV. The V gene lost 2 bases and the J gene lost 3 bases, with 11 bases spanning the gap. This CDR3 has 14 residues. CDR3 protein: CASSLIEGGYEQYF. The CDR3 nucleotides are TGTGCCAGCAGCTTAATTGAGGGGGGCTACGAGCAGTACTTC.

This clonotype was observed at least ten times. The J gene is TRBJ2-6, the V gene TRBV6-1; D not certain. Germline CDR1 is MNHNS and CDR2 is SASEGT. Trimming took off 6 bases at V and 0 bases at J, with 9 bases between the two ends. This CDR3 has 15 amino acids. CDR3 amino acids: CASRQIFSGANVLTF. The DNA of the CDR3 is TGTGCCAGCAGACAAATTTTCTCTGGGGCCAACGTCCTGACTTTC.

This clonotype was detected ten times or more. This rearrangement joins TRBV10-2 to TRBJ1-1; a possible D gene is TRBD1 (5 bases). Germline loops: CDR1 WSHSY, CDR2 SAAADI. CDR3 length: 14 amino acids. The V end lost 8 bases, the J end lost 0 bases, and 13 bases lay between the germline ends. CDR3 sequence reads: CASHSGVMNTEAFF. The CDR3 DNA sequence: TGCGCCAGCCATTCGGGGGTAATGAACACTGAAGCTTTCTTT.

This clonotype was picked up many times. CDR3 DNA sequence: TGTGCCAGCAGTGAATGGAGGACAGGCAACGAAGGGGGCTACACCTTC. It is translated as CASSEWRTGNEGGYTF. This chain links TRBV2 with TRBJ1-2; 7 bases fit TRBD1. The CDR3 has 16 residues. The V segment lost 2 bases and the J segment 8 bases; nucleotides outside the gene matches: 14. Germline V gene lookup returns CDR1 SNHLY and CDR2 FYNNEI.

This clonotype was observed a handful of times. The chain links TRBV19 to TRBJ2-4; tentatively, D is TRBD2 (6 bases). Germline assignment: CDR1 LNHDA and CDR2 SQIVND (reference sequence). The V and J ends lost 2 bases and 0 bases respectively, with 14 bases between them. The CDR3 spans 17 residues. CDR3 bases: TGTGCCAGTAGTATATCACCGGGAGAGATAGCCAAAAACATTCAGTACTTC. Amino acids: CASSISPGEIAKNIQYF. The entire variable domain, with the rest obtained from reference TRBV19 and TRBJ2-4, is as follows: DGGITQSPKYLFRKEGQNVTLSCEQNLNHDAMYWYRQDPGQGLRLIYYSQIVNDFQKGDIAEGYSVSREKKESFPLTVTSAQKNPTAFYLCASSISPGEIAKNIQYFGAGTRLSVL.

This clonotype was found many times. The gene calls are TRBV7-3 and TRBJ2-7, with 10 bases aligning to TRBD2. CDR1 and CDR2 from the germline V gene are SGHTA and FQGTGA. The CDR3 totals 17 residues. Losses at the gene ends were 10 bases for V and 4 bases for J; bases not matched to a gene: 19. The CDR3 region has the DNA TGTGCCATTTACCCGTATTCAGCGGGAGGGCCCTATTACGAGCAGTACTTC. Protein sequence: CAIYPYSAGGPYYEQYF. Using reference TRBV7-3 and TRBJ2-7 for the parts outside the CDR3, the full variable domain is GAGVSQTPSNKVTEKGKYVELRCDPISGHTALYWYRQSLGQGPEFLIYFQGTGAADDSGLPNDRFFAVRPEGSVSTLKIQRTERGDSAVYLCAIYPYSAGGPYYEQYFGPGTRLTVT.

This clonotype was counted between two and nine times. A much larger clone sits a single nucleotide away, making a read error possible. The genes are TRBV27 and TRBJ2-3; no definite D call. The CDR3 extends over 12 amino acids. CDR1 is MNHEY, CDR2 SMNVEV, per germline (reference sequence). CDR3 loop: CASTSFTDTRYF. Here the CDR3 DNA reads TGTGCCAGCACCTCATTCACAGATACGCGGTATTTT.

The V call is TRBV20-1, the J call TRBJ2-2; D gene uncertain. Germline assignment: CDR1 DFQATT and CDR2 SNEGSKA (reference sequence). The CDR3 totals 14 residues. The V end was cut by 3 bases, the J end by 1 base, with 9 bases between. The CDR3 is CSARTGGNTGELFF. For the CDR3, the DNA is TGCAGTGCTAGGACTGGCGGGAACACCGGGGAGCTGTTTTTT.

This clonotype was recorded many times. The chain recombines TRBV11-2 with TRBJ2-5; D tentatively fits TRBD1 or TRBD2 (5 bases each). The CDR3 spans 15 residues. Germline V gives CDR1 SGHAT, CDR2 FQNNGV. V lost 6 bases and J lost 5, with 19 bases in between. Here the CDR3 DNA reads TGTGCCAGCAGAGCACCGGGACGAATCAAGGAGACCCAGTACTTC. As protein: CASRAPGRIKETQYF.

This clonotype was seen repeatedly, ten times or more. The rearrangement uses TRBV18 and TRBJ2-3; D is ambiguous. The CDR3 is 16 residues long. V was cut by 3 bases and J by 0 bases, with 13 bases left in between. Germline CDR1 reads KGHSH; CDR2 reads LQKENI. CDR3 sequence reads: CASSPFIHTSTDTQYF. CDR3 coding DNA: TGTGCCAGCTCACCTTTCATTCATACTAGCACAGATACGCAGTATTTT.

This clonotype was counted at least ten times. This CDR3 reads CATSGFVAGTSYNEQFF. In nucleotides, the CDR3 is TGTGCCACCAGTGGGTTCGTAGCGGGGACCTCCTACAATGAGCAGTTCTTC. The chain recombines TRBV24-1 with TRBJ2-1; TRBD2 agrees at 8 bases. The ends lost 5 bases at V and 0 bases at J; junction bases unmatched: 8. The CDR3 totals 17 residues. Germline CDR1 KGHDR, CDR2 SFDVKD.

This clonotype has at least ten counts. The chain recombines TRBV10-3 with TRBJ2-2, with D unresolved. V was clipped by 7 bases and J by 0 bases, with 9 bases between them. The germline gives CDR1 ENHRY, CDR2 SYGVKD. This CDR3 is 14 amino acids long. The chain's CDR3 is CAINSKANTGELFF. The CDR3 bases are TGTGCCATCAATAGTAAGGCGAACACCGGGGAGCTGTTTTTT.